Listed here are 6 T cell receptor beta chains from one sample, sequenced in a study of T cell changes during pregnancy in multiple sclerosis. The data were produced by immunoSEQ multiplex PCR, yet TCRdb's version contains in-frame clones alone and is incomplete. The repertoire holds about 110,000 clones, roughly nine tenths seen once, with approximately 1.5% in the top ten. The specimen comprised peripheral blood, sampled before pregnancy. These receptors all stem from a female donor with multiple sclerosis, enrolled in a pregnancy study.

V gene TRBV7-9 combines with J gene TRBJ1-4; 8 positions match TRBD1. CDR1 and CDR2 from the germline V gene are SEHNR and FQNEAQ (reference sequence). Trimming cost V 6 bases and J 8 bases; bases outside gene matches: 11. The CDR3 is made up of 15 amino acids. CDR3 amino acids: CASRRAGGADEKLFF. CDR3 nucleotides: TGTGCCAGCAGGCGTGCAGGGGGCGCGGACGAAAAACTGTTTTTT.

V is TRBV29-1 and J is TRBJ1-1; 9 nucleotides align to TRBD1. Trimming took 6 bases from V and 4 from J; bases not matched to a gene: 9. CDR1 is SQVTM and CDR2 is ANQGSEA in the germline V gene. The CDR3 runs to 14 residues. CDR3 protein: CSVKYRGRGTEAFF. The DNA for the CDR3 is TGCAGCGTGAAGTACAGGGGGCGCGGCACTGAAGCTTTCTTT.

The V call is TRBV13, the J call TRBJ2-3, with a tentative D call TRBD1 (5 bases). This CDR3 is 14 amino acids long. The germline V gene encodes CDR1 PRHDT and CDR2 FYEKMQ (reference sequence). The ends were cut back, 5 bases at V and 0 bases at J, with 9 bases in the middle. In DNA, the CDR3 is TGTGCCAGCAGCGGACAAACTAGCACAGATACGCAGTATTTT. Translation: CASSGQTSTDTQYF.

This chain joins TRBV4-2 and TRBJ2-5, with a tentative D call TRBD2 (5 bases). V was trimmed by 0 bases and J by 9 bases, leaving 14 bases between them. In germline, CDR1 is LGHNA, CDR2 YNFKEQ. This CDR3 has 14 residues. This CDR3 is CASSQDRLQRSQYF. CDR3 coding DNA: TGTGCCAGCAGCCAAGATAGGCTGCAGCGGTCCCAGTACTTC.

The chain's CDR3 is CASSLNYAAARRFQETQYF. DNA for the CDR3: TGCGCCAGCAGCTTGAATTACGCGGCGGCCCGGCGGTTCCAAGAGACCCAGTACTTC. The rearrangement links TRBV5-1 to TRBJ2-5, with D unclear. Germline V lookup: CDR1 SGHRS, CDR2 YFSETQ. CDR3 length: 19 residues. With 1 base removed from V and 1 base from J, the gap between germline ends came to 23 bases. The whole variable domain, remainder taken from reference TRBV5-1 and TRBJ2-5, is KAGVTQTPRYLIKTRGQQVTLSCSPISGHRSVSWYQQTPGQGLQFLFEYFSETQRNKGNFPGRFSGRQFSNSRSEMNVSTLELGDSALYLCASSLNYAAARRFQETQYFGPGTRLLVL.

V and J are TRBV7-3 and TRBJ1-1, with D perhaps matching TRBD1 (5 bases). Germline V gives CDR1 SGHTA, CDR2 FQGTGA. The CDR3 extends over 15 amino acids. V gave up 2 bases and J gave up 8 bases, with 18 bases separating them. The CDR3 is CASSLAGGFVREAFF. The CDR3 nucleotides are TGTGCCAGCAGCTTAGCCGGGGGTTTTGTGCGCGAAGCTTTCTTT.